The 3 T cell receptor beta chains presented below share a single source sample, sequenced in a study of blood T cell repertoires in COVID-19 (dated by TCRdb to about 2020). The method was the immunoSEQ multiplex PCR assay. TCRdb provides this immuneACCESS table in a form limited to in-frame rearrangements. Some clones are lacking; in checked studies, under half of them reflect an unresolved V gene, and why the rest are absent is not known. Here the sample has tens of thousands of clones; over 70% occur a single time. Of the sample, roughly 35% falls within the top ten clones. Source material: peripheral blood. The receptors come from a woman between 70 and 85 years old with acute or convalescent COVID-19.

This clone was counted only a few times. This rearrangement joins TRBV5-4 to TRBJ1-4, with D unclear. Germline assignment: CDR1 SGHNT and CDR2 YYREEE (reference sequence). Trimming cost V 4 bases and J 0 bases, with 10 bases left between them. The CDR3 loop spans 15 amino acids. The CDR3 is CASSRGLATNEKLFF. The CDR3, as DNA: TGTGCCAGCAGCCGTGGACTTGCAACTAATGAAAAACTGTTTTTT.

In DNA form, the CDR3 reads TGTGCCAGCACCAGGACAGGCCGGATTTTCTTT. This codes for CASTRTGRIFF. The rearrangement joins TRBV6-5 to TRBJ1-1; TRBD1 matches at 7 bases. CDR3 length equals 11 residues. Trimming removed 7 bases from V and 13 bases from J; junction bases left unmatched: 9. CDR1 is MNHEY and CDR2 is SVGAGI in the germline V gene.

The rearrangement uses TRBV12-5 and TRBJ1-5; 11 positions match TRBD1. CDR3 length: 15 amino acids. Germline V gene lookup returns CDR1 LGHNT and CDR2 FRNRAP. Trimming at V came to 4 bases and at J to 6 bases, leaving 5 bases not matched to a gene. CDR3 bases: TGTGCTAGTGGTTCGGGACAGGGGGAGGGTCAGCCCCAGCATTTT. As protein: CASGSGQGEGQPQHF.